A selection of T cell receptor beta chains follows, all from one sample in a study of cytomegalovirus exposure and HLA in healthy donors. Sequenced by immunoSEQ multiplex PCR; TCRdb stores in-frame clones only, minus some. In the table there are about 120,000 clones, 9.5% of which are singletons. The sequencing input was PBMCs. Receptors were obtained from a man aged 25-45 years in good health and CMV-seronegative. CDR3s include the opening cysteine and the closing phenylalanine or tryptophan. The D gene is left open where the match is weak. Rows may omit the clone size; those that give it use once, few, many or a size class.

v_call	j_call	d_call	clone_size	cdr3_nt	cdr3_aa
TRBV2	TRBJ1-4	-	-	TGTGCCAGCACAAGACAGGCAACAACTAATGAAAAACTGTTTTTT	CASTRQATTNEKLFF
TRBV7-2	TRBJ1-6	TRBD1	-	TGTGCCAGCAGCGCACAGGGGGCTAATTCACCCCTCCACTTT	CASSAQGANSPLHF
TRBV14	TRBJ1-4	TRBD1	-	TGTGCCAGCAGCCAAAAGTCGAGAACAGGGGTGGCTAATGAAAAACTGTTTTTT	CASSQKSRTGVANEKLFF
TRBV9	TRBJ2-5	-	-	TGTGCCAGCAGCGGACAGACTGGAGAGACCCAGTACTTC	CASSGQTGETQYF
TRBV7-2	TRBJ1-4	-	few	TGTGCCAGCAGCTTAGAGTTGACAGTTGAAAAACTGTTTTTT	CASSLELTVEKLFF
TRBV6-5	TRBJ2-2	-	few	TGTGCCAGCAGTTTAGACATCTCCGGGGAGCTGTTTTTT	CASSLDISGELFF
TRBV29-1	TRBJ1-3	TRBD1	few	TGCAGCGTAACCGGGACAGAGGAGACCGGAAACACCATATATTTT	CSVTGTEETGNTIYF
TRBV27	TRBJ1-2	TRBD1	-	TGTGCCAGCAGTTACTCCGGGACAGCCAACTATGGCTACACCTTC	CASSYSGTANYGYTF
TRBV9	TRBJ1-6	TRBD1	few	TGTGCCAGCAGCACACGGACAGGGGGGAATTCACCCCTCCACTTT	CASSTRTGGNSPLHF
TRBV30	TRBJ2-7	-	-	TGTGCCTGGAGTGTATTACCTCTCTACGAGCAGTACTTC	CAWSVLPLYEQYF
TRBV7-3	TRBJ1-3	-	-	TGTGCCAGCAGCTTAATGGCAGGGACTGGAAACACCATATATTTT	CASSLMAGTGNTIYF
TRBV6-6	TRBJ2-1	-	few	TGTGCCAGCAGCCCCGGGTGGGGCGACTACAATGAGCAGTTCTTC	CASSPGWGDYNEQFF
TRBV6-1	TRBJ2-1	-	few	TGTGCCAGCAGTAGCCATGAGCAGTTCTTC	CASSSHEQFF
TRBV5-1	TRBJ2-5	TRBD1	-	TGCGCCAGCAGCTCCATAGACAGGGAGCAAGAGACCCAGTACTTC	CASSSIDREQETQYF
TRBV21-1	TRBJ2-7	-	few	TGTGCCAGCAGCAAGGGGGAACTAGCGGGGAGCTCCTACGAGCAGTACTTC	CASSKGELAGSSYEQYF
TRBV4-1	TRBJ2-1	-	-	TGCGCCAGCAGCCAAGAGGGCGCGAGTTACAATGAGCAGTTCTTC	CASSQEGASYNEQFF
TRBV9	TRBJ1-2	TRBD1	-	TGTGCCAGCAGCGTAGGGGACAGGGCATCTCCAGACGGCTACACCTTC	CASSVGDRASPDGYTF
TRBV4-2	TRBJ2-7	TRBD1	few	TGTGCCAGCAGCCAGGAAAACAGGGGCTACGAGCAGTACTTC	CASSQENRGYEQYF
TRBV5-1	TRBJ2-7	TRBD1	few	TGCGCCAGCAGCTGGGACAGGAACTACGAGCAGTACTTC	CASSWDRNYEQYF
TRBV29-1	TRBJ2-5	-	few	TGCAGCGTTGAAGGGGGGCGAGAGACCCAGTACTTC	CSVEGGRETQYF
TRBV2	TRBJ2-7	TRBD1	few	TGTGCCAGCAGTAAATCAGGGGGCTACGAGCAGTACTTC	CASSKSGGYEQYF
TRBV5-5	TRBJ1-1	-	-	TGTGCCAGCAGCTTTGGCCGGGATCTCTTGGGCACTGAAGCTTTCTTT	CASSFGRDLLGTEAFF
TRBV9	TRBJ2-2	TRBD1	-	TGTGCCAGCAGCCCTAGGGGGACAGGGGGCAGGCACACCGGGGAGCTGTTTTTT	CASSPRGTGGRHTGELFF
TRBV2	TRBJ1-1	-	few	TGTGCCAGCAGGCTCCGGGTGAACACTGAAGCTTTCTTT	CASRLRVNTEAFF
TRBV5-4	TRBJ2-3	TRBD2	-	TGTGCCAGCAGCCCCAGTAGCGGGACTGATACGCAGTATTTT	CASSPSSGTDTQYF
TRBV5-4	TRBJ2-3	TRBD2	-	TGTGCCAGCAGCTTGAAGCGGGGGGACACAGATACGCAGTATTTT	CASSLKRGDTDTQYF
TRBV30	TRBJ2-7	TRBD1	few	TGTGCCTGGAGTGGGAGACAGGGGGGGACCTACGAGCAGTACTTC	CAWSGRQGGTYEQYF
TRBV10-2	TRBJ1-6	-	few	TGCGCCAGCAGCCGGGACACTTCAAGTTCACCCCTCCACTTT	CASSRDTSSSPLHF
TRBV30	TRBJ2-7	TRBD2	-	TGTGCCTGGAGGTTAGCGGGAGGTCACGAGCAGTACTTC	CAWRLAGGHEQYF
TRBV4-2	TRBJ1-3	TRBD1	-	TGTGCCAGCAGCCAAGCAGGGGACAGGCACCCGAGCTCTGGAAACACCATATATTTT	CASSQAGDRHPSSGNTIYF
TRBV5-4	TRBJ2-1	TRBD1	few	TGTGCCAGCAGCTTGACAACCGGGACAGGAGGATACAATGAGCAGTTCTTC	CASSLTTGTGGYNEQFF
TRBV14	TRBJ1-5	-	few	TGTGCCAGCAGCCGCGGGACGGATGATCAGCCCCAGCATTTT	CASSRGTDDQPQHF
TRBV7-9	TRBJ2-7	TRBD2	few	TGTGCCAGCAGCTTAAAACTTATAGCGGGGCTCGCCCGAGAGCAGTACTTC	CASSLKLIAGLAREQYF
TRBV4-3	TRBJ2-7	TRBD2	few	TGCGCCAGCAGCCACGAAGCTAGCGGTAGGTCCTACGAGCAGTACTTC	CASSHEASGRSYEQYF
TRBV6-1	TRBJ2-1	-	-	TGTGCCAGCAGTGATTCGCGGGGTTCCTTCTACAATGAGCAGTTCTTC	CASSDSRGSFYNEQFF
TRBV14	TRBJ1-2	-	few	TGTGCCAGCAGCCAAGATCTGAGGGATGGCTACACCTTC	CASSQDLRDGYTF
TRBV7-7	TRBJ2-2	-	few	TGTGCTAGCAGCCCTGGGGTCCAGGGCGGGGAGCTGTTTTTT	CASSPGVQGGELFF
TRBV29-1	TRBJ2-2	TRBD1	few	TGCAGCGTTGGGGGACAGGGGGTAGGCACCGGGGAGCTGTTTTTT	CSVGGQGVGTGELFF
TRBV13	TRBJ2-1	TRBD2	-	TGTGCCAGCAGCTTAGCGATTCTCCTAGCGGGGGGATACAATGAGCAGTTCTTC	CASSLAILLAGGYNEQFF
TRBV29-1	TRBJ1-3	-	-	TGCAGCGTTCCCGCTGGAAACACCATATATTTT	CSVPAGNTIYF
TRBV5-1	TRBJ1-1	TRBD1	-	TGCGCCAGCAGCTTTTCCGGGACAGGGAACACTGAAGCTTTCTTT	CASSFSGTGNTEAFF
TRBV6-4	TRBJ2-7	TRBD2	-	TGTGCCAGCAGGGTGGTAGCGGGGGACTACGAGCAGTACTTC	CASRVVAGDYEQYF
TRBV14	TRBJ1-2	-	-	TGTGCCAGCAGCCGATATCAAGAGGGAGGCTACACCTTC	CASSRYQEGGYTF
TRBV5-1	TRBJ2-1	-	-	TGCGCCAGCAGCTTGGAGCTAACCCTCTACAATGAGCAGTTCTTC	CASSLELTLYNEQFF
TRBV19	TRBJ2-3	TRBD2	-	TGTGCCAGTAGAAGACTAGCGGGGACTAGCACAGATACGCAGTATTTT	CASRRLAGTSTDTQYF
TRBV4-2	TRBJ2-5	TRBD2	few	TGTGCCAGCAGCCGGAGCGGGGAACAAGAGACCCAGTACTTC	CASSRSGEQETQYF
TRBV23-1	TRBJ1-1	-	few	TGCGCCAGCAGTCCCCCCCGGCGAGGTGGCTGGGCTGAAGCTTTCTTT	CASSPPRRGGWAEAFF
TRBV5-4	TRBJ2-7	TRBD2	-	TGTGCCAGCAGCTGGGGTGGAGGGGAGGGCGAGCAGTACTTC	CASSWGGGEGEQYF
TRBV11-3	TRBJ1-1	-	-	TGTGCCAGCAGCCCGGGGGGGGCGAACACTGAAGCTTTCTTT	CASSPGGANTEAFF
TRBV15	TRBJ1-5	-	few	TGTGCCACCAGCAGAGCGCAGGGCTGGCAGCATTTT	CATSRAQGWQHF
TRBV18	TRBJ2-7	-	few	TGTGCCAGCTCACCACTTGCGGACTCCTACGAGCAGTACTTC	CASSPLADSYEQYF
TRBV7-9	TRBJ2-1	-	few	TGTGCCAGCAGCTTCCCAGGAGGGGCCGAGGTCTTC	CASSFPGGAEVF
TRBV2	TRBJ2-3	-	few	TGTGCCAGCAGTGACAGGCGCACAGATACGCAGTATTTT	CASSDRRTDTQYF